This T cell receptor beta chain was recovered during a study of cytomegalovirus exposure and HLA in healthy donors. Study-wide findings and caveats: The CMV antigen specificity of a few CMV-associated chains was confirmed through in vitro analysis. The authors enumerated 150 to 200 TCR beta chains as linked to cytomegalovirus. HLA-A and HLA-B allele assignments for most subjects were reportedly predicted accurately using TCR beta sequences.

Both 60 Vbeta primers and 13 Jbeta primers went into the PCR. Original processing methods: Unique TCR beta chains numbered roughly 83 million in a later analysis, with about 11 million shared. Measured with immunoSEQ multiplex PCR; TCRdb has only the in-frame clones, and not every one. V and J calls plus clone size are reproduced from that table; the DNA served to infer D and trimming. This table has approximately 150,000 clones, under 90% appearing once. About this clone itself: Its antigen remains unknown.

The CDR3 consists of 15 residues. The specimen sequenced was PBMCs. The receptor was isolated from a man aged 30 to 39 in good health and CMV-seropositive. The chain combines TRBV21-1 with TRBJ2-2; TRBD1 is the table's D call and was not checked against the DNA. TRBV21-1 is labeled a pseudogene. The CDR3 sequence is CATARDREETGELFF. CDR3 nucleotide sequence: TGTGCCACCGCCCGGGACAGGGAGGAAACCGGGGAGCTGTTTTTT.